This passage covers 28 T cell receptor beta chains from one sample sequenced in a study of T-cell reconstitution after alpha-beta-depleted transplantation in children (TCRdb year 2016). The treatment or condition label here, explained by the study, means: allogeneic hematopoietic cell transplantation with graft depleted of TCRalphabeta T cells and CD19 B cells. Antigens for these TCRs are unknown. The library was generated by PCR. The sequencer was an Illumina HiSeq 2500. TCR library preparation used molecular barcoding, with unique molecular identifiers applied to normalize quantification of the TCRbeta repertoire. TCRdb applied fastp at Q25 and MiXCR to the public reads, then kept only in-frame beta chains. Rows are unified per CDR3 protein, each entry keeping the most common DNA and genes. Counted in this sample were about 290,000 distinct CDR3 sequences; approximately 7.3% of them appeared once. Around 10% of the sample belongs to the ten largest clones.

Beyond this particular receptor, the publication reports: The frequencies of hyperexpanded clones fell over the following months, and after one year, T-cell counts and TCRbeta diversity were mostly attributed to newly produced T cells.

Source: peripheral blood, taken 360 days after TCRalphabeta/CD19-depleted stem cell transplant. These receptors were collected from a female patient aged 2 to 10 who had a stem cell transplant for Fanconi anemia, so the T cells may come from the graft donor.

This clonotype was counted a few times. The chain joins TRBV28 to TRBJ1-1; TRBD1 matches at 10 bases. The CDR3 spans 16 residues. The junction had 10 bases not matched to a gene; V was cut back by 5 bases and J by 4 bases. CDR1 is MDHEN and CDR2 is SYDVKM in the germline V gene. CDR3: CASSRTGGGLSTEAFF. The CDR3 nucleotides are TGTGCCAGCAGTAGGACAGGGGGAGGTTTGAGCACTGAAGCTTTCTTT.

This clonotype was detected many times. The CDR3 loop reads CASSFPDYYEQYF. The CDR3 DNA follows: TGTGCCAGCAGTTTCCCAGACTATTACGAGCAGTACTTC. The rearrangement uses TRBV28 and TRBJ2-7, with D maybe TRBD2 (5 bases). The germline V gene encodes CDR1 MDHEN and CDR2 SYDVKM. The germline V and J ends were trimmed by 3 bases and 4 bases, with 10 bases remaining between them. CDR3 size: 13 residues. Drawing the rest from reference TRBV28 and TRBJ2-7, the complete variable domain is DVKVTQSSRYLVKRTGEKVFLECVQDMDHENMFWYRQDPGLGLRLIYFSYDVKMKEKGDIPEGYSVSREKKERFSLILESASTNQTSMYLCASSFPDYYEQYFGPGTRLTVT.

This clonotype was seen ten or more times. The chain has TRBV4-3 and TRBJ1-6; D is unclear. Trimming cost V 1 base and J 8 bases, with 9 bases left between them. CDR1 and CDR2 (germline): LGHNA, YSLEER. The CDR3 consists of 14 residues. CDR3 in DNA: TGCGCCAGCAGCCAAGTCGTTCGGGATTCACCCCTCCACTTT. As protein: CASSQVVRDSPLHF.

There are many counts of this clonotype. The gene calls are TRBV10-3 and TRBJ2-5; D ambiguous. Looked up from germline, CDR1 is ENHRY and CDR2 is SYGVKD. Trimming took off 2 bases at V and 5 bases at J, with 6 bases between the two ends. The CDR3 is 12 residues long. CDR3 in amino acids: CAISEGVETQYF. DNA of the CDR3: TGTGCCATCAGTGAGGGGGTGGAGACCCAGTACTTC.

The chain links TRBV25-1 to TRBJ1-1, with a weak D call TRBD1 (6 bases). V lost 3 bases and J 2 bases, leaving 13 bases between the germline ends. In germline, CDR1 is MGHDK, CDR2 SYGVNS. The CDR3 covers 15 residues. CDR3 sequence reads: CASSDSPGVNTEAFF. In nucleotides, the CDR3 is TGTGCCAGCAGTGACTCACCAGGGGTCAACACTGAAGCTTTCTTT.

This clonotype has only a few counts. The rearrangement links TRBV7-3 to TRBJ2-1; TRBD1 is a possible D gene (6 bases). Germline V lookup: CDR1 SGHTA, CDR2 FQGTGA. The CDR3 extends over 17 amino acids. The ends were cut back, 5 bases at V and 0 bases at J, with 17 bases in the middle. The CDR3 spells CASSPLTGQSSYNEQFF. CDR3 bases: TGTGCCAGCAGCCCCCTCACAGGGCAGAGCTCCTACAATGAGCAGTTCTTC.

This clonotype was picked up many times. This chain connects TRBV6-5 to TRBJ1-5, with no clear D. V was trimmed by 0 bases and J by 5 bases, leaving 11 bases between them. The germline V gene encodes CDR1 MNHEY and CDR2 SVGAGI. The CDR3 extends over 15 amino acids. The CDR3 DNA sequence: TGTGCCAGCAGTTACTCGAAACGGAAAGATCAGCCCCAGCATTTT. It is translated as CASSYSKRKDQPQHF.

The chain has TRBV28 and TRBJ1-5, with 7 bases lining up with TRBD1. The CDR3 totals 14 residues. J was trimmed by 7 bases and V by 5 bases; bases with no gene match: 8. Germline CDR1 reads MDHEN; CDR2 reads SYDVKM. The CDR3 loop reads CASSRRQGRQPQHF. The CDR3 nucleotides read TGTGCCAGCAGTCGACGACAGGGTAGACAGCCCCAGCATTTT.

The sample holds one count of this clonotype. This may stem from a read error, because a much larger clone lies one nucleotide away. The chain employs TRBV6-5 and TRBJ1-1, with 7 bases matching TRBD1. The CDR3 consists of 14 residues. In germline, CDR1 is MNHEY, CDR2 SVGAGI. The junction had 6 bases not matched to a gene; V was cut back by 2 bases and J by 6 bases. CDR3 sequence reads: CASSYKGAKSEAFF. CDR3 nucleotides: TGTGCCAGCAGTTACAAGGGGGCAAAGTCTGAAGCTTTCTTT.

This clonotype was observed a handful of times. The rearrangement joins TRBV11-2 to TRBJ2-7; D gene uncertain. Germline lookup yields CDR1 SGHAT and CDR2 FQNNGV. Trimming removed 1 base at V and 9 bases at J, with 16 bases between. This CDR3 is built from 14 residues. The CDR3 sequence is CASSLVSTSWRQYV. Here the CDR3 DNA reads TGTGCCAGCAGCTTAGTTTCGACGTCTTGGAGGCAGTACGTC.

The genes are TRBV15 and TRBJ1-2; D gene uncertain. V lost 4 bases, J lost 3 bases, and 9 bases lay in between. CDR3 length equals 13 residues. The germline CDR1 and CDR2 sequences are LNHNV and YYDKDF (reference sequence). CDR3 coding DNA: TGTGCCACCAGCACCTCAGGTGACTATGGCTACACCTTC. Its translation is CATSTSGDYGYTF.

The CDR3 spells CASSPGGLAGDNSYEQYV. The CDR3 bases are TGTGCCAGCAGCCCCGGGGGATTAGCGGGGGATAACTCCTACGAGCAGTACGTC. The V call is TRBV28, the J call TRBJ2-7; 9 bases fit TRBD2. The germline CDR1 and CDR2 sequences are MDHEN and SYDVKM. This CDR3 is built from 18 residues. V gave up 6 bases and J gave up 0 bases; unmatched junction bases: 15.

The chain is built from TRBV6-1 and TRBJ1-2; perhaps TRBD1 as D (6 bases). The CDR3 extends over 15 amino acids. Per the germline V gene, CDR1 is MNHNS and CDR2 is SASEGT. Trimming stripped 6 bases from V and 4 bases from J, with 18 bases between. CDR3 sequence: CASSRGDRRGYGYTF. The CDR3 DNA sequence: TGTGCCAGCAGCCGAGGAGACAGGCGCGGCTATGGCTACACCTTC.

In its sample, this clonotype was seen many times. V is TRBV29-1 and J is TRBJ2-3, with a possible D match to TRBD1 (5 bases). CDR3 length: 14 residues. CDR1 and CDR2 from the germline V gene are SQVTM and ANQGSEA. Trimming took off 6 bases at V and 2 bases at J, with 15 bases between the two ends. CDR3 amino acids: CSVKQATITDTQYF. The CDR3 DNA sequence: TGCAGCGTAAAACAGGCGACCATCACAGATACGCAGTATTTT.

This clonotype was detected many times. This sequence joins TRBV2 and TRBJ2-2; D is possibly TRBD1 or TRBD2 (6 bases each). Germline V gene sequence: CDR1 SNHLY, CDR2 FYNNEI. The CDR3 runs to 16 residues. V was trimmed by 3 bases and J by 1 base, leaving 12 bases between them. CDR3: CASSDWGAGNTGELFF. CDR3 nucleotides: TGTGCCAGCAGTGATTGGGGGGCAGGGAACACCGGGGAGCTGTTTTTT.

This clonotype was counted ten times or more. V is TRBV11-2 and J is TRBJ2-1; possible D gene TRBD1, 6 bases. In germline, CDR1 is SGHAT, CDR2 FQNNGV. The CDR3 length is 15 residues. The V gene lost 5 bases and the J gene lost 3 bases, with 14 bases spanning the gap. The CDR3 nucleotides read TGTGCCAGCAGCATATCTCAGGGGAGCTACAATGAGCAGTTCTTC. Encoded protein: CASSISQGSYNEQFF. Combining the CDR3 with reference TRBV11-2 and TRBJ2-1 gives the whole variable domain EAGVAQSPRYKIIEKRQSVAFWCNPISGHATLYWYQQILGQGPKLLIQFQNNGVVDDSQLPKDRFSAERLKGVDSTLKIQPAKLEDSAVYLCASSISQGSYNEQFFGPGTRLTVL.

This clonotype was counted only a few times. This sequence joins TRBV28 and TRBJ2-2; TRBD1 might be the D (6 bases). The length of the CDR3 is 16 residues. CDR1 is MDHEN, CDR2 SYDVKM, per germline. With 5 bases removed from V and 4 bases from J, the gap between germline ends came to 17 bases. The CDR3 is CASSLSDSLGTGELFF. The CDR3 DNA sequence: TGTGCCAGCAGTCTTTCGGACAGTCTGGGCACCGGGGAGCTGTTTTTT. Combining the CDR3 with reference TRBV28 and TRBJ2-2 gives the whole variable domain DVKVTQSSRYLVKRTGEKVFLECVQDMDHENMFWYRQDPGLGLRLIYFSYDVKMKEKGDIPEGYSVSREKKERFSLILESASTNQTSMYLCASSLSDSLGTGELFFGEGSRLTVL.

Ten or more counts support this clonotype. The chain links TRBV13 to TRBJ1-2, with D possibly TRBD1 on 5 matching bases. Deletions cut 0 bases from V and 4 bases from J, with 24 bases between. CDR1 and CDR2 from the germline V gene are PRHDT and FYEKMQ (reference sequence). The CDR3 runs 19 residues. CDR3 in amino acids: CASSLGPGNVGVPIYGYTF. The CDR3, as DNA: TGTGCCAGCAGCTTAGGCCCAGGGAATGTAGGGGTCCCGATCTATGGCTACACCTTC.

This clonotype was counted at least ten times. This sequence joins TRBV5-1 and TRBJ1-5, with D unresolved. The CDR3 covers 11 residues. V lost 4 bases and J 5 bases, leaving 4 bases between the germline ends. Germline lookup yields CDR1 SGHRS and CDR2 YFSETQ. The CDR3 sequence is CASSGDQPQHF. For the CDR3, the DNA is TGCGCCAGCAGCGGGGATCAGCCCCAGCATTTT.

The chain links TRBV6-5 to TRBJ1-1, with D uncertain. CDR3 length: 16 residues. Trimming stripped 0 bases from V and 4 bases from J, with 15 bases between. The V gene's germline CDR1 is MNHEY and CDR2 SVGAGI. In nucleotides, the CDR3 is TGTGCCAGCAGTTACTCTGGCCTCGGGCGTGGCACTGAAGCTTTCTTT. Its translation is CASSYSGLGRGTEAFF.

A single count supports this clonotype. V is TRBV11-2 and J is TRBJ2-7, with 13 bases aligning to TRBD2. CDR1 is SGHAT, CDR2 FQNNGV, per germline. CDR3 length: 18 amino acids. V gave up 1 base and J gave up 0 bases; unmatched junction bases: 6. The CDR3 protein is CASSLGGTSGTLSYEQYV. CDR3 nucleotide sequence: TGTGCCAGCAGCTTAGGAGGGACTAGCGGGACCCTCTCCTACGAGCAGTACGTC.

In its sample, this clonotype was seen many times. The genes are TRBV12-3 or TRBV12-4 and TRBJ1-1; D is ambiguous. V was pared by 0 bases and J by 5 bases, with 4 bases between. The CDR3 has 12 residues. The CDR3 reads CASSLAVTEAFF. The CDR3 nucleotides are TGTGCCAGCAGTTTAGCGGTAACTGAAGCTTTCTTT.

The chain joins TRBV6-2 or TRBV6-3 to TRBJ2-5, with a weak D call TRBD1 (6 bases). V gave up 1 base and J gave up 4 bases, with 16 bases separating them. The CDR3 is 16 residues long. Germline assignment: CDR1 MNHEY and CDR2 SVGEGT. CDR3 amino acids: CASSYLWGLGGETQYF. CDR3 coding DNA: TGTGCCAGCAGTTACTTATGGGGGCTAGGGGGAGAGACCCAGTACTTC.

This clonotype was counted between two and nine times. The chain has TRBV6-1 and TRBJ2-7, with TRBD1 matching 7 bases. The CDR3 spans 15 residues. Germline-derived CDR1 and CDR2 are MNHNS and SASEGT. After removal of 5 bases from V and 7 bases from J, the junction contained 14 bases not matched to a gene. Written as DNA, the CDR3 is TGTGCCAGCAGTCGCCCGGACAGGAAGCCTGGTGAGCAGTACTTC. This translates into CASSRPDRKPGEQYF.

The table lists this clonotype with many counts. The chain links TRBV24-1 to TRBJ2-3; 9 nucleotides agree with TRBD2. The length of the CDR3 is 16 residues. V shed 1 base and J 1 base; nucleotides not matched to a gene: 2. From germline, CDR1 is KGHDR and CDR2 SFDVKD. This CDR3 is CATSDFGGGGTDTQYF. The CDR3 coding sequence is TGTGCCACCAGTGATTTTGGCGGGGGGGGCACAGATACGCAGTATTTT.

Ten or more counts support this clonotype. V gene TRBV25-1 combines with J gene TRBJ2-1; 8 nucleotides line up with TRBD2. After removal of 3 bases from V and 9 bases from J, the junction contained 4 bases not matched to a gene. Germline CDR1 MGHDK, CDR2 SYGVNS. This CDR3 region has 13 residues. CDR3 sequence: CASSEGLVSEQFF. The DNA for the CDR3 is TGTGCCAGCAGTGAGGGACTAGTGAGTGAGCAGTTCTTC.

This clonotype has a count of ten or more. CDR3 region: CASSFGDAARNTEAFF. CDR3 bases: TGCGCCAGCAGCTTCGGCGACGCAGCCCGGAACACTGAAGCTTTCTTT. This rearrangement joins TRBV5-1 to TRBJ1-1; D unclear. Deletions cut 2 bases from V and 1 base from J, with 15 bases between. Germline V CDR1 and CDR2: SGHRS, YFSETQ. The CDR3 is 16 amino acids.

The chain couples TRBV20-1 to TRBJ1-2; 7 positions agree with TRBD1. The germline CDR1 and CDR2 sequences are DFQATT and SNEGSKA (reference sequence). J gave up 4 bases and V 3 bases, and 11 bases lay outside the gene matches. The CDR3 runs 15 residues. CDR3 residues: CSASLGAEGAYGYTF. CDR3 nucleotide sequence: TGCAGTGCTAGCCTTGGGGCCGAGGGGGCCTATGGCTACACCTTC.